The entry that follows covers one T cell receptor (beta chain) sequence. The clone's antigen remains unknown. Qualities for individual bases were not recorded, and no much larger clone is one base off. The sample comes from a study of cytomegalovirus exposure and HLA in healthy donors (dated 2017 in TCRdb). Study-wide context: According to an earlier analysis of 550 to 700 of the donors, about 179 million T cells yielded 95 million to 140 million unique TCR beta sequences and roughly 280 Gb of sequence data. An early release covering just under 650 HLA-typed donors comprised about 320 gigabases of sequencing data and some 79 million unique TCR sequences. The genetic ancestry cluster associated with self-reported Caucasian donors included over 65% of the approximately 410 genotyped donors. The aim of the study was to test whether cataloging public T cell receptors could identify signatures of past pathogen exposure. The T cell repertoires of several hundred subjects were profiled by immunosequencing and related to cytomegalovirus serostatus. Along with the approximately 700-subject first cohort, a separate validation cohort of about 110 different subjects was used. The study combined high-throughput TCR immunosequencing, statistical association of individual TCRs with disease status, and machine learning to predict cytomegalovirus infection status. A later analysis re-examined previously published TCR beta repertoires from roughly 720 donors and added high-resolution HLA genotyping to investigate patterns of TCR occurrence. The later analysis used no new phenotypic data to find candidate immune exposures, relying instead on TCR beta sequences and their occurrence across donors. In an earlier analysis of around 540 of the donors, high-throughput TCR beta sequencing was used to judge whether each TCR beta V gene segment behaved as functional or pseudogenic. Donor age, sex, ethnicity and CMV serostatus were compiled together with the repertoire data. In a later genetic analysis, genome-wide SNP genotypes for 398 of the 666 donors were used, and that subset was treated as a discovery cohort. All discovery cohort repertoires had been generated using a single sequencing platform. Class I and class II HLA loci were covered by the typing at four-digit resolution. Typing coverage differed by locus: A, B, C, DRB1 and DQB1 were typed in about 620-630 donors, DQA1 in about 560, DPA1 in 600 to 610, and DPB1 in 400 to 480. Roughly five DR-DQ haplotypes were handled as single units for association and clustering because linkage in the cohort was strong. Among a few hundred genotyped donors of the cohort, an average of roughly 240,000 unique TCR beta nucleotide sequences were sequenced per donor, around a sixth of them non-productive. Results and caveats for the whole study, not just this receptor: Because counts were too low, seventeen rarely observed V segments, including chromosome 9 orphons, were excluded from the earlier analysis of 587 of the donors. Compared with equally common non-associated chains, HLA-associated TCR beta chains in a later analysis were more clonally expanded and had lower generation probabilities. In a later genetic analysis, fewer N-insertions in productive TCRs were reported among donors in an Asian-associated ancestry cluster than the roughly 640-donor mean. Because some donors lacked HLA typing at each locus, the association tests relied only on the typed subset. A few of the identified cytomegalovirus-associated TCR beta chains were confirmed in vitro to be specific for cytomegalovirus antigens. Cytomegalovirus status was reported to be diagnosed by the classifier with high specificity and sensitivity in both the original and validation cohorts. Correlated functional status among segregating V segments might reflect linkage disequilibrium, but an unknown experimental factor could not be ruled out. Most CMV-associated TCR beta chains appeared to be HLA-restricted in a later analysis, and the HLA associations seemed to be driven largely by CMV exposure. According to the authors, the approach could potentially be generalized to other disease states and immunological phenotypes. In a later analysis, several top co-occurrence clusters were reported to appear linked to parvovirus B19, influenza, CMV and Epstein-Barr virus. In an earlier analysis of about 600 of the donors, most TCR beta V segments appeared in productive rearrangements about 87% or about 30% of the time, broadly matching IMGT annotations. Sequencing depth was assumed to be roughly uniform across donors in the presence/absence analyses, though that assumption may not hold. Assigning TCR associations to individual alleles was difficult when HLA alleles, especially DR and DQ, strongly co-occurred. In the study, about 150 TCR beta chains were listed as associated with cytomegalovirus. A later analysis associated 17,000 or so TCR beta sequences with specific HLA alleles at a false discovery rate of 0.05. An association between a missense DCLRE1C variant and V-gene and J-gene trimming of TCR beta chains was found in a later genetic analysis and replicated in an independent cohort. The only immune exposure information available for the cohort was CMV serostatus. While some public TCRs were present in many individuals, most TCR sequences turned up only very rarely across donors. A cluster of highly shared sequence variants was judged likely to be a technical artifact of the sequencing pipeline. Some IMGT-functional V segments, including TRBV6-2 and TRBV6-3, could not be told apart with the 87-base-pair reads, so those segments were excluded. According to a later analysis, TCR association rates differed among HLA loci, with DRB1 alleles showing the most associated TCRs and HLA-C alleles showing the fewest. A further reported finding was that TCR beta sequences accurately predicted the HLA-A and HLA-B alleles for most subjects in the first cohort. In this cohort, only TCR beta chains were sequenced, and detectable features were limited by the absence of alpha or paired-chain data.

In total, 600 or so healthy bone marrow donors made up the cohort. At the time of sampling, every cohort member was nominally healthy, though immune exposures that went unrecorded were likely present. The donor tested CMV seronegative, placing the donor among the 350 to 400 seronegative members of the cohort. Every donor gave a peripheral blood sample, and the peripheral blood mononuclear cells from that sample were used for TCR beta sequencing. The Qiagen DNeasy Blood Extraction Kit was used to extract genomic DNA from the blood cell samples. The library was produced with the immunoSEQ multiplex PCR assay. The multiplex PCR relied on a mix of 60 forward primers for TCR Vbeta segments and 13 reverse primers for TCR Jbeta segments. A multiplex PCR assay on genomic DNA amplified the CDR3 region of rearranged TCR beta genes. On the Illumina HiSeq System, the amplified TCR beta libraries were sequenced as 87-base-pair reads. For the original study's pipeline: Across the roughly 640 repertoires, a later analysis counted 75 million to 90 million unique TCR beta chains, roughly 11 million of which were shared by at least two donors. Raw reads were error-corrected and collapsed into unique sequences by a nearest-neighbor algorithm in which closely related sequences were merged to remove PCR and sequencing errors. CDR3 sequences were aligned to IMGT reference sequences to assign V, D and J gene segments. For a sequence to be retained, a match of at least six nucleotides was required to both a V gene segment and a J gene segment. A rearrangement was called productive if the CDR3 had no stop codons and remained in frame with V and J, and every other rearrangement was called non-productive. Following IMGT convention, CDR3 was defined as the stretch from the second conserved V-encoded cysteine to the conserved J-encoded phenylalanine. In an earlier analysis of more than 550 of the donors, sequences lacking an unambiguous match to a single V gene segment were excluded. An earlier analysis of a few hundred of the donors classified V segments as functional when productive rearrangements were above 56.7% and as segregating when the standard deviation between donors was above 5%. A statistical classification framework was built for diagnosing cytomegalovirus status from the catalog of TCR beta chain sequences. A later analysis assigned V and J genes by comparing TCR nucleotide sequences with IMGT/GENE-DB human TR gene sequences. The TCRdist pipeline was used in a later analysis to assign CDR3 sequences and most-parsimonious VDJ recombination scenarios. In a later analysis, each TCR beta chain was defined by its CDR3 amino acid sequence together with its V-gene family, and reads without a unique V-gene family were excluded. A later analysis removed 500 to 650 highly shared, low-generation-probability nucleotide sequences to deal with suspected cross-contamination and a sequencing artifact. For each public chain, a later analysis derived a clonal expansion index from normalized ranks of inferred template counts within each repertoire. Generation probabilities in a later analysis came from a VDJ recombination model fitted to out-of-frame rearrangements, and those results were checked against IGoR. A later analysis scored TCR-TCR, TCR-HLA and TCR-CMV co-occurrence with hypergeometric tests, applying a repertoire-size bias correction to TCR pairs. False discovery rates were estimated in a later analysis by permuting HLA or CMV assignments 20 times. In a later analysis, co-occurring TCRs were grouped with DBSCAN, and TCRdist sequence similarity was added when clustering was performed within HLA-allele-positive subsets. Co-occurrence clustering excluded repertoires with fewer than 30,000 or more than 120,000 public chains, plus five with anomalous nucleotide sharing. TCRdb took over this immuneACCESS table, retaining in-frame rearrangements with V and J assigned. Such tables are incomplete; in checked studies, under half of the missing clones stem from an unresolved V gene, and the remainder is unexplained. The D gene and trimming were derived from the DNA, and the V and J assignments and clone size from that table. Here the sample has fewer than 200,000 clones; roughly 70% occur a single time. The biggest ten clones account for approximately 1.5% of the sample.

From the germline V gene (reference sequence), CDR1 is SEHNR and CDR2 is FQNEAQ. The CDR3 runs 16 amino acids, cysteine and phenylalanine included. The sequence is cut down to CDR3 DNA, 48 bases in frame from base 1. The V end loses 4 bases and the J end loses 2 bases, and a stretch of 17 bases separates them. This clonotype was obtained from a girl aged 10 to 17 in good health and CMV-seronegative. Specimen: PBMCs. Here the chain combines TRBV7-9 and TRBJ2-5; perhaps TRBD2 is the D gene, with 6 bases matching. The CDR3 protein is CASSSLPGEDQETQYF. The sequenced DNA: TGTGCCAGCAGCTCCTTACCGGGGGAGGATCAAGAGACCCAGTACTTC.